These 21 T cell receptor beta chains were sequenced from one sample in a study of human T cells and chemical hapten exposure. TCRdb re-called the RACE reads with MiXCR, one entry per CDR3 protein. This table has 360,000 or so distinct CDR3 sequences, about 6% appearing once. This sample's time point: patch test 2, 6 weeks after DPC sensitization. Described treatment: therapeutic diphenylcyclopropenone sensitization with weekly scalp DPC. The sequences come from whole blood, collected in connection with sensitization to the hapten diphenylcyclopropenone (DPC). These receptors were collected from a woman younger than 35 with alopecia areata. Some clones in this sample may be carry-over from other donors' samples.

This chain connects TRBV7-9 to TRBJ1-6, with TRBD1 identical over 7 bases. Losses at the gene ends were 5 bases for V and 9 bases for J; bases not matched to a gene: 10. The germline V gene encodes CDR1 SEHNR and CDR2 FQNEAQ (reference sequence). This CDR3 is built from 15 residues. CDR3 protein: CASSRETGVSSPLHF. DNA of the CDR3: TGTGCCAGCAGCCGCGAAACAGGGGTCAGTTCACCCCTCCACTTT.

V and J are TRBV9 and TRBJ2-2; no reliable D call. V was clipped by 4 bases and J by 3 bases, with 16 bases between them. Germline assignment: CDR1 SGDLS and CDR2 YYNGEE. The CDR3 loop spans 16 amino acids. CDR3 DNA: TGTGCCAGCAGCTTCTATCCCGGGCGCGACACCGGGGAGCTGTTTTTT. Its translation is CASSFYPGRDTGELFF.

In its sample, this clonotype was seen many times. The CDR3 nucleotides read TGTGCCAGCAGCCCTGGGGACGGCAAGGGGGGGACTGAAGCTTTCTTT. Amino acids: CASSPGDGKGGTEAFF. The chain couples TRBV6-5 to TRBJ1-1, with TRBD1 as a possible D gene (6 bases). CDR1 and CDR2 from the germline V gene are MNHEY and SVGAGI. V was cut by 6 bases and J by 5 bases, with 22 bases left in between. This CDR3 contains 16 residues.

At least ten counts were recorded for this clonotype. The V call is TRBV6-5, the J call TRBJ1-2; perhaps TRBD1 as D (6 bases). The CDR3 spans 14 residues. Germline V lookup: CDR1 MNHEY, CDR2 SVGAGI. Trimming took off 2 bases at V and 7 bases at J, with 14 bases between the two ends. The CDR3: CASSYDWQGTGYTF. As DNA, the CDR3 is TGTGCCAGCAGTTACGACTGGCAGGGGACTGGCTACACCTTC.

This clonotype was seen ten or more times. The V and J genes are TRBV3-1 and TRBJ1-1; D is uncertain. V lost 3 bases and J 4 bases, leaving 6 bases between the germline ends. Germline V lookup: CDR1 LGHDT, CDR2 YNNKEL (reference sequence). There are 12 residues in the CDR3. For the CDR3, the DNA is TGTGCCAGCAGCCACGGTTCCACTGAAGCTTTCTTT. It codes for CASSHGSTEAFF.

This clonotype was seen more than once but under ten times. The chain uses TRBV4-3 and TRBJ2-7, with TRBD1 as a possible D gene (6 bases). Germline assignment: CDR1 LGHNA and CDR2 YSLEER. V was cut by 0 bases and J by 9 bases, with 12 bases left in between. The CDR3 runs to 13 residues. CDR3 region: CASSQDWTEGQYF. DNA of the CDR3: TGCGCCAGCAGCCAAGATTGGACAGAAGGGCAGTACTTC.

V usage is TRBV29-1 and J usage is TRBJ1-2; D remains ambiguous. The germline CDR1 and CDR2 sequences are SQVTM and ANQGSEA. V lost 0 bases and J 8 bases, leaving 7 bases between the germline ends. The CDR3 sequence is 11 residues long. The CDR3: CSVEDRNGYTF. Written as DNA, the CDR3 is TGCAGCGTTGAAGACCGGAACGGCTACACCTTC.

This chain links TRBV11-3 with TRBJ2-3; 7 bases map to TRBD2. The CDR3 consists of 15 residues. V lost 1 base, J lost 7 bases, and 8 bases stayed unmatched. Looked up from germline, CDR1 is SGHNT and CDR2 is YENEEA. CDR3 amino acids: CASSLAAGRPYTQYF. CDR3 DNA sequence: TGTGCCAGCAGCTTAGCAGCGGGGAGGCCCTATACGCAGTATTTT.

The V gene is TRBV6-2 or TRBV6-3, the J gene TRBJ2-2, with D perhaps matching TRBD1 or TRBD2 (5 bases each). With 6 bases removed from V and 0 bases from J, the gap between germline ends came to 20 bases. The CDR3 runs 18 residues. Germline V CDR1 and CDR2: MNHEY, SVGEGT. CDR3 in amino acids: CASSHPGTVDSNTGELFF. CDR3 DNA: TGTGCCAGCAGCCACCCGGGGACGGTGGATTCGAACACCGGGGAGCTGTTTTTT.

This clonotype was recorded at least ten times. The chain uses TRBV7-6 and TRBJ2-1; no reliable D call. Trimming took 2 bases from V and 5 from J, leaving 13 bases between them. There are 15 residues in the CDR3. Germline values: CDR1 SGHVS, CDR2 FNYEAQ. This CDR3 is CASSLLRTLNNEQFF. In nucleotides, the CDR3 is TGTGCCAGCAGCTTACTTCGGACCTTAAACAATGAGCAGTTCTTC.

V and J are TRBV25-1 and TRBJ1-2; D gene uncertain. With 11 bases removed from V and 8 bases from J, the gap between germline ends came to 18 bases. Per germline, CDR1 MGHDK and CDR2 SYGVNS. The CDR3 totals 12 residues. In DNA, the CDR3 is TGTGCCGCCGGGTCGGGGTCTGGGGGCTACACCTTC. Translating gives CAAGSGSGGYTF.

The table lists this clonotype with a few counts. This sequence joins TRBV28 and TRBJ1-1; no reliable D call. The V end was cut by 8 bases, the J end by 1 base, with 20 bases between. From germline, CDR1 is MDHEN and CDR2 SYDVKM. The CDR3 contains 16 residues. The chain's CDR3 is CASPPAVVGPNTEAFF. CDR3 nucleotides: TGTGCCAGCCCACCGGCTGTTGTGGGCCCGAACACTGAAGCTTTCTTT.

V usage is TRBV12-3 or TRBV12-4 and J usage is TRBJ1-1, with TRBD1 as a possible D gene (6 bases). The CDR3 has 14 amino acids. The V end lost 6 bases, the J end lost 0 bases, and 11 bases lay between the germline ends. The CDR3 DNA reads as TGTGCCAGCAGGGACAGTCCCATGAACACTGAAGCTTTCTTT. Translation gives CASRDSPMNTEAFF.

This clonotype has at least ten counts. V and J are TRBV7-6 and TRBJ1-1; 7 bases match TRBD1. Germline assignment: CDR1 SGHVS and CDR2 FNYEAQ. The CDR3 is 15 residues long. The V segment lost 5 bases and the J segment 4 bases; nucleotides outside the gene matches: 10. CDR3 residues: CASSPTPDRATEAFF. CDR3 bases: TGTGCCAGCAGCCCCACCCCCGACAGGGCCACTGAAGCTTTCTTT. Together with reference TRBV7-6 and TRBJ1-1, the CDR3 gives the full variable domain: GAGVSQSPRYKVTKRGQDVALRCDPISGHVSLYWYRQALGQGPEFLTYFNYEAQQDKSGLPNDRFSAERPEGSISTLTIQRTEQRDSAMYRCASSPTPDRATEAFFGQGTRLTVV.

The chain links TRBV6-5 to TRBJ2-1; 7 bases fit TRBD2. Germline lookup yields CDR1 MNHEY and CDR2 SVGAGI. Germline trimming cut 5 bases from V and 2 bases from J; bases unmatched to any gene: 9. The CDR3 extends over 16 amino acids. CDR3 sequence: CASSPRGAGAYNEQFF. CDR3 nucleotide sequence: TGTGCCAGCAGTCCCAGAGGGGCGGGGGCCTACAATGAGCAGTTCTTC.

This clonotype has just a few counts. The chain carries TRBV6-5 and TRBJ2-3, with TRBD1 matching over 10 bases. V shed 7 bases and J 4 bases; nucleotides not matched to a gene: 5. This CDR3 comprises 14 residues. CDR1 and CDR2 from the germline V gene are MNHEY and SVGAGI. CDR3 nucleotides: TGTGCCAGCACTCGGACAGGGGGTGCAGATACGCAGTATTTT. It codes for CASTRTGGADTQYF.

J is TRBJ1-6 and V is TRBV9, with 7 nucleotides matching TRBD1. J lost 8 bases, V lost 3 bases, and 11 bases had no gene match. The CDR3 is 16 amino acids. Germline CDR1 SGDLS, CDR2 YYNGEE. The CDR3 DNA is TGTGCCAGCAGCGCAGGGACAGTAGTTAGGGATTCACCCCTCCACTTT. Its translation is CASSAGTVVRDSPLHF.

This clonotype was seen repeatedly, ten times or more. This rearrangement joins TRBV7-3 to TRBJ2-3; D gene unclear. The germline V and J ends were trimmed by 5 bases and 8 bases, with 14 bases remaining between them. The CDR3 runs 13 residues. The V gene's germline CDR1 is SGHTA and CDR2 FQGTGA. This chain's CDR3 is CASSVQYQSTQYF. CDR3 sequence (DNA): TGTGCCAGCAGCGTACAATACCAAAGTACGCAGTATTTT.

This clonotype has at least ten counts. This chain links TRBV12-3 or TRBV12-4 with TRBJ2-7; D is perhaps TRBD1 (6 bases). This CDR3 contains 14 residues. Trimming pared 7 bases from V and 2 bases from J, leaving 15 bases between. The CDR3 is CASTYSGQTYEQYF. In nucleotides, the CDR3 is TGTGCCAGCACCTACTCCGGACAGACCTACGAGCAGTACTTC.

This clonotype was seen at least ten times. DNA of the CDR3: TGTGCTAGTGGTTTGGTCGTGCGGGGGGACTTTCCGATCACAGATACGCAGTATTTT. It translates to CASGLVVRGDFPITDTQYF. The rearrangement links TRBV12-5 to TRBJ2-3, with TRBD2 matching 8 bases. Trimming took 0 bases from V and 2 from J; bases not matched to a gene: 13. In germline, CDR1 is LGHNT, CDR2 FRNRAP. The CDR3 runs 19 residues.

This clonotype showed up just a few times. The chain couples TRBV5-1 to TRBJ2-1; 9 bases map to TRBD2. Germline assignment: CDR1 SGHRS and CDR2 YFSETQ. The CDR3 is 16 amino acids. V shed 4 bases, J shed 5 bases, and the junction held 10 bases outside the gene matches. The CDR3 sequence is CASSRTGAGGHNEQFF. The CDR3 DNA follows: TGCGCCAGCAGCCGTACAGGAGCGGGGGGACACAATGAGCAGTTCTTC.